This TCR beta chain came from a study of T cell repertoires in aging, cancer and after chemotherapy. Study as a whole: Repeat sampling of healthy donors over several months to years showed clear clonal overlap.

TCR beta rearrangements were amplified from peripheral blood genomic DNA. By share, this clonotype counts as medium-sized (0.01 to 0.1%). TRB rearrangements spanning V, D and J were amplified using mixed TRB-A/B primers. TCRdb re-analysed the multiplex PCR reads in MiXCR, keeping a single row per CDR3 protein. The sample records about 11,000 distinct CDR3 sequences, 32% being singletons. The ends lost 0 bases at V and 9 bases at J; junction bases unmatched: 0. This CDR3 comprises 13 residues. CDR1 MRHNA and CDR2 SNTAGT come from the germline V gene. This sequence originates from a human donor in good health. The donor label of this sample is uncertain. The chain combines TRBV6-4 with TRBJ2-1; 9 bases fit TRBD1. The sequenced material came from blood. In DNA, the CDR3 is TGTGCCAGCAGTGACTCGGACAGGGGTGAGCAGTTCTTC. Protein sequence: CASSDSDRGEQFF.